What follows are 9 T cell receptor beta chains derived from one specimen sequenced in a study of cytomegalovirus exposure and HLA in healthy donors. 13 Jbeta primers and 60 Vbeta primers were used for the PCR. The method was immunoSEQ multiplex PCR; TCRdb's version includes in-frame clones alone and lacks a portion of them. The top ten hold roughly 3.5% of the sample, which has around 100,000 clones, approximately 66% seen once. The source material was PBMCs. The source of these receptors is a woman between 50 and 59 years old in good health and CMV-seronegative.

The rearrangement joins TRBV7-8 to TRBJ1-6; 8 bases align to TRBD1. CDR1 is SGHVS, CDR2 FQNEAQ, per germline. The CDR3 totals 15 residues. V was pared by 5 bases and J by 8 bases, with 8 bases of the junction left unmatched. The CDR3 here is CASSRGQVGDSPLHF. The CDR3 nucleotides are TGTGCCAGCAGCCGGGGACAGGTTGGGGATTCACCCCTCCACTTT.

This clone was detected a few times. This sequence joins TRBV6-4 and TRBJ2-3; D is perhaps TRBD2 (6 bases). The CDR3 has 14 residues. Trimming shortened V by 0 bases and J by 4 bases, and 8 bases separated the two germline ends. Germline V gene sequence: CDR1 MRHNA, CDR2 SNTAGT. The CDR3 DNA is TGTGCCAGCAGTGACTCGGGGGGAGCAGATACGCAGTATTTT. Encoded protein: CASSDSGGADTQYF.

Here the CDR3 DNA reads TGTGCCAGCAGCGCAGCCCGGACAGGGGTGTACAATGAGCAGTTCTTC. Amino acids: CASSAARTGVYNEQFF. J is TRBJ2-1 and V is TRBV11-2; 9 bases line up with TRBD1. The CDR3 has 16 amino acids. After removal of 5 bases from V and 4 bases from J, the junction contained 9 bases not matched to a gene. CDR1 and CDR2 from the germline V gene are SGHAT and FQNNGV.

The chain combines TRBV4-1 with TRBJ2-7, with 11 bases aligning to TRBD2. J lost 4 bases, V lost 1 base, and 9 bases had no gene match. Germline V CDR1 and CDR2: MGHRA, YSYEKL. The CDR3 totals 17 residues. The CDR3 bases are TGCGCCAGCAGCCAAGGGGCCCCGGGACTAGCGGTATACGAGCAGTACTTC. Protein: CASSQGAPGLAVYEQYF.

This chain uses TRBV7-2 with TRBJ2-7; D unresolved. The CDR3 is made up of 13 amino acids. Trimming left V 3 bases short and J 3 bases short, with 9 bases between. Germline-derived CDR1 and CDR2 are SGHTA and FQGNSA. CDR3 coding DNA: TGTGCCAGCAGCTTGGCAGTTAACTACGAGCAGTACTTC. This sequence encodes CASSLAVNYEQYF.

The rearrangement joins TRBV4-1 to TRBJ1-2; 7 bases fit TRBD1. Germline CDR1 and CDR2: MGHRA and YSYEKL. The CDR3 covers 16 residues. J was trimmed by 8 bases and V by 0 bases; bases with no gene match: 12. The CDR3, as DNA: TGCGCCAGCAGCCAAGACCCCCAAACAGGGGCCGGGGGCTACACCTTC. Translated, it gives CASSQDPQTGAGGYTF.

This chain uses TRBV29-1 with TRBJ1-2; D gene ambiguous. The V gene's germline CDR1 is SQVTM and CDR2 ANQGSEA. The CDR3 extends over 10 amino acids. Between the trimmed V and J ends, which lost 5 bases and 3 bases, there was a span of 4 bases. This CDR3 reads CSVLHYGYTF. CDR3 DNA: TGCAGCGTTCTCCACTATGGCTACACCTTC.

The rearrangement joins TRBV29-1 to TRBJ1-2; TRBD1 might be the D (5 bases). Germline lookup yields CDR1 SQVTM and CDR2 ANQGSEA. The germline V and J ends were trimmed by 4 bases and 4 bases, with 10 bases remaining between them. The CDR3 sequence is 12 residues long. CDR3 loop: CSVAFGAYGYTF. In DNA, the CDR3 is TGCAGCGTTGCATTTGGGGCCTATGGCTACACCTTC.

This clone was recorded only once. J is TRBJ2-5 and V is TRBV28; D remains unclear. With 2 bases removed from V and 5 bases from J, the gap between germline ends came to 3 bases. Germline CDR1 reads MDHEN; CDR2 reads SYDVKM. CDR3 length equals 11 residues. This chain's CDR3 is CASSLEETQYF. The DNA of the CDR3 is TGTGCCAGCAGTTTAGAGGAGACCCAGTACTTC.